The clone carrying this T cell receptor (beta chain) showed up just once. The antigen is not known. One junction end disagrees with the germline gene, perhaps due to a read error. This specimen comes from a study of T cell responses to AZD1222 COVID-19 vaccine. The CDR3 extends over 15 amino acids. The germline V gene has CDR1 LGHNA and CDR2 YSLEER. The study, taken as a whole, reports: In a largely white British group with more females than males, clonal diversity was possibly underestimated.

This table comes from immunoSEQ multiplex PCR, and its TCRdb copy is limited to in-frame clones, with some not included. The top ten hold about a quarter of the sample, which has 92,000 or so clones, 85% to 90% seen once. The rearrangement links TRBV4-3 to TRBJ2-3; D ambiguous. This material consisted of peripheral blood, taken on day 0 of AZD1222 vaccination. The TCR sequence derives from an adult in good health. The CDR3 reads CASSPDRLVADTQYF. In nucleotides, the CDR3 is TGCGCCAGCAGCCCTGATCGGCTAGTAGCAGATACACAGTATTTT.